This is a list of T cell receptor beta chains from one sample in a study of beta chain features in type 1 diabetes. Clones were read by immunoSEQ multiplex PCR, and TCRdb kept only the in-frame ones, dropping some. The data show 400,000 to 550,000 clones, about 10% seen once. Sequences were obtained from naive CD4+ T cells from blood. Receptor source: a woman under 30 in good health. Each CDR3 is given with its conserved first and last residue. A D gene is named only where the DNA matches it firmly. Rows may omit the clone size; those that give it use once, few, many or a size class.

V gene: TRBV15
clone size: -
D gene: TRBD1
CDR3 length: 14
J gene: TRBJ1-6
CDR3 protein: CATRRQGVGSPLHF
CDR3 DNA: TGTGCCACCAGGAGACAGGGAGTTGGTTCACCCCTCCACTTT

V gene: TRBV13
clone size: few
D gene: TRBD1
CDR3 length: 18
J gene: TRBJ1-5
CDR3 protein: CASSLGLDRGQFNQPQHF
CDR3 DNA: TGTGCCAGCAGCTTAGGCCTGGACAGGGGGCAGTTTAATCAGCCCCAGCATTTT

V gene: TRBV5-1
clone size: few
D gene: -
CDR3 length: 15
J gene: TRBJ2-5
CDR3 protein: CASSLALGGIETQYF
CDR3 DNA: TGCGCCAGCAGCTTGGCCCTCGGGGGTATCGAGACCCAGTACTTC

V gene: TRBV29-1
clone size: -
D gene: -
CDR3 length: 15
J gene: TRBJ1-4
CDR3 protein: CSVRVDPGSNEKLFF
CDR3 DNA: TGCAGCGTCCGGGTGGACCCAGGGTCTAATGAAAAACTGTTTTTT

V gene: TRBV2
clone size: few
D gene: -
CDR3 length: 15
J gene: TRBJ1-5
CDR3 protein: CASSEKSREGKPQHF
CDR3 DNA: TGTGCCAGCAGTGAAAAGTCCAGGGAGGGAAAGCCCCAGCATTTT

V gene: TRBV7-2
clone size: -
D gene: -
CDR3 length: 15
J gene: TRBJ1-5
CDR3 protein: CASSLTRDSNQPQHF
CDR3 DNA: TGTGCCAGCAGCTTAACCAGGGACTCCAATCAGCCCCAGCATTTT

V gene: TRBV7-9
clone size: few
D gene: -
CDR3 length: 17
J gene: TRBJ2-1
CDR3 protein: CASSLGSYGSSYNEQFF
CDR3 DNA: TGTGCCAGCAGCTTGGGAAGCTACGGGAGCTCCTACAATGAGCAGTTCTTC

V gene: TRBV7-2
clone size: -
D gene: -
CDR3 length: 16
J gene: TRBJ2-1
CDR3 protein: CASSLRSREAYNEQFF
CDR3 DNA: TGTGCCAGCAGCTTACGTAGCAGAGAAGCCTACAATGAGCAGTTCTTC

V gene: TRBV30
clone size: few
D gene: TRBD1
CDR3 length: 15
J gene: TRBJ1-5
CDR3 protein: CAWRNSGGGGQPQHF
CDR3 DNA: TGTGCCTGGAGAAATTCAGGGGGTGGCGGTCAGCCCCAGCATTTT

V gene: TRBV15
clone size: few
D gene: -
CDR3 length: 13
J gene: TRBJ2-1
CDR3 protein: CATSRDRQPEQFF
CDR3 DNA: TGTGCCACCAGCAGAGATCGTCAGCCTGAGCAGTTCTTC

V gene: TRBV5-1
clone size: -
D gene: -
CDR3 length: 14
J gene: TRBJ2-3
CDR3 protein: CASSFSSSTDTQYF
CDR3 DNA: TGCGCCAGCAGCTTTTCCAGTAGCACAGATACGCAGTATTTT

V gene: TRBV7-2
clone size: few
D gene: -
CDR3 length: 13
J gene: TRBJ2-7
CDR3 protein: CASSLNRIYEQYF
CDR3 DNA: TGTGCCAGCAGCTTAAACAGAATCTACGAGCAGTACTTC

V gene: TRBV6-1
clone size: -
D gene: -
CDR3 length: 13
J gene: TRBJ2-7
CDR3 protein: CASSLNLGVEQYF
CDR3 DNA: TGTGCCAGCAGCCTGAATCTAGGGGTCGAGCAGTACTTC

V gene: TRBV11-2
clone size: -
D gene: -
CDR3 length: 15
J gene: TRBJ2-1
CDR3 protein: CASRPLAGPVYEQFF
CDR3 DNA: TGTGCCAGCAGACCATTAGCAGGGCCGGTCTATGAGCAGTTCTTC

V gene: TRBV20-1
clone size: -
D gene: -
CDR3 length: 11
J gene: TRBJ1-2
CDR3 protein: CSGATFYGYTF
CDR3 DNA: TGCAGTGGGGCGACCTTCTATGGCTACACCTTC

V gene: TRBV18
clone size: few
D gene: TRBD2
CDR3 length: 14
J gene: TRBJ2-7
CDR3 protein: CASSPPLSGSEQYF
CDR3 DNA: TGTGCCAGCTCACCACCTCTTAGCGGGAGCGAGCAGTACTTC

V gene: TRBV4-2
clone size: few
D gene: TRBD2
CDR3 length: 15
J gene: TRBJ2-1
CDR3 protein: CASSFGTSGYNEQFF
CDR3 DNA: TGTGCCAGCAGCTTTGGGACTAGCGGGTACAATGAGCAGTTCTTC

V gene: TRBV2
clone size: -
D gene: TRBD1
CDR3 length: 13
J gene: TRBJ1-1
CDR3 protein: CASRGQGNTEAFF
CDR3 DNA: TGTGCCAGCAGGGGACAGGGCAACACTGAAGCTTTCTTT

V gene: TRBV2
clone size: few
D gene: -
CDR3 length: 13
J gene: TRBJ1-2
CDR3 protein: CASSGQEAYGYTF
CDR3 DNA: TGTGCCAGCAGTGGGCAGGAAGCCTATGGCTACACCTTC

V gene: TRBV7-9
clone size: few
D gene: TRBD1
CDR3 length: 14
J gene: TRBJ1-4
CDR3 protein: CASSPRDRTEKLFF
CDR3 DNA: TGTGCCAGCAGTCCTCGGGACAGGACTGAAAAACTGTTTTTT

V gene: TRBV13
clone size: few
D gene: TRBD1
CDR3 length: 13
J gene: TRBJ1-2
CDR3 protein: CASRHTGGGGYTF
CDR3 DNA: TGTGCCAGCAGACATACAGGGGGCGGTGGCTACACCTTC

V gene: TRBV5-1
clone size: -
D gene: TRBD2
CDR3 length: 16
J gene: TRBJ2-3
CDR3 protein: CASSKRTSGRTDTQYF
CDR3 DNA: TGCGCCAGCAGCAAGAGGACTAGCGGGAGAACAGATACGCAGTATTTT

V gene: TRBV7-3
clone size: -
D gene: -
CDR3 length: 14
J gene: TRBJ1-1
CDR3 protein: CASSLTTGHTEAFF
CDR3 DNA: TGTGCCAGCAGCTTAACGACGGGGCACACTGAAGCTTTCTTT

V gene: TRBV9
clone size: -
D gene: -
CDR3 length: 14
J gene: TRBJ1-1
CDR3 protein: CASSPSGANTEAFF
CDR3 DNA: TGTGCCAGCAGCCCCTCGGGCGCGAACACTGAAGCTTTCTTT

V gene: TRBV7-3
clone size: -
D gene: -
CDR3 length: 16
J gene: TRBJ1-6
CDR3 protein: CASSPSGQGHGSPLHF
CDR3 DNA: TGTGCCAGCAGCCCCAGTGGGCAGGGGCACGGTTCACCCCTCCACTTT

V gene: TRBV4-2
clone size: -
D gene: -
CDR3 length: 12
J gene: TRBJ2-1
CDR3 protein: CASSQVYNEQFF
CDR3 DNA: TGTGCCAGCAGCCAAGTTTACAATGAGCAGTTCTTC

V gene: TRBV2
clone size: few
D gene: TRBD1
CDR3 length: 16
J gene: TRBJ1-5
CDR3 protein: CASLVGQGKGNQPQHF
CDR3 DNA: TGTGCCAGCCTTGTCGGACAGGGGAAGGGCAATCAGCCCCAGCATTTT

V gene: TRBV10-3
clone size: -
D gene: -
CDR3 length: 15
J gene: TRBJ2-7
CDR3 protein: CAISEAGTVSYEQYF
CDR3 DNA: TGTGCCATCAGTGAAGCCGGGACCGTCTCCTACGAGCAGTACTTC

V gene: TRBV19
clone size: few
D gene: -
CDR3 length: 15
J gene: TRBJ2-7
CDR3 protein: CASSIQTKGLHEQYF
CDR3 DNA: TGTGCCAGTAGTATACAGACAAAAGGTCTCCACGAGCAGTACTTC

V gene: TRBV7-3
clone size: -
D gene: -
CDR3 length: 15
J gene: TRBJ1-1
CDR3 protein: CASSLMAGRVTEAFF
CDR3 DNA: TGTGCCAGCAGCTTAATGGCAGGGAGGGTCACTGAAGCTTTCTTT

V gene: TRBV9
clone size: -
D gene: TRBD2
CDR3 length: 17
J gene: TRBJ2-1
CDR3 protein: CASSAGLAKFVGNEQFF
CDR3 DNA: TGTGCCAGCAGCGCGGGACTAGCGAAGTTTGTGGGGAATGAGCAGTTCTTC

V gene: TRBV14
clone size: few
D gene: -
CDR3 length: 16
J gene: TRBJ2-2
CDR3 protein: CASSLKKPGNTGELFF
CDR3 DNA: TGTGCCAGCAGCCTAAAAAAACCGGGGAACACCGGGGAGCTGTTTTTT

V gene: TRBV7-9
clone size: -
D gene: -
CDR3 length: 14
J gene: TRBJ1-5
CDR3 protein: CASSMDTSDQPQHF
CDR3 DNA: TGTGCCAGCAGCATGGACACGTCAGATCAGCCCCAGCATTTT

V gene: TRBV23-1
clone size: few
D gene: TRBD2
CDR3 length: 20
J gene: TRBJ2-3
CDR3 protein: CASSVARGAGSALSTDTQYF
CDR3 DNA: TGCGCCAGCAGTGTCGCTAGAGGAGCGGGGTCCGCGTTAAGCACAGATACGCAGTATTTT

V gene: TRBV5-6
clone size: few
D gene: -
CDR3 length: 13
J gene: TRBJ2-3
CDR3 protein: CASSLGTTDTQYF
CDR3 DNA: TGTGCCAGCAGCTTGGGCACCACAGATACGCAGTATTTT

V gene: TRBV21-1
clone size: few
D gene: -
CDR3 length: 13
J gene: TRBJ2-7
CDR3 protein: CASSKGAGYEQYF
CDR3 DNA: TGTGCCAGCAGCAAAGGGGCAGGGTACGAGCAGTACTTC

V gene: TRBV7-2
clone size: few
D gene: -
CDR3 length: 15
J gene: TRBJ2-1
CDR3 protein: CASSLGLGSGNEQFF
CDR3 DNA: TGTGCCAGCAGCTTAGGTTTGGGGTCGGGCAATGAGCAGTTCTTC

V gene: TRBV5-4
clone size: few
D gene: TRBD1
CDR3 length: 16
J gene: TRBJ1-3
CDR3 protein: CASSPRGQGSGNTIYF
CDR3 DNA: TGTGCCAGCAGCCCCCGCGGACAGGGTTCGGGAAACACCATATATTTT

V gene: TRBV29-1
clone size: few
D gene: -
CDR3 length: 14
J gene: TRBJ1-1
CDR3 protein: CSGRTGTMNTEAFF
CDR3 DNA: TGCAGCGGTAGGACCGGGACTATGAACACTGAAGCTTTCTTT

V gene: TRBV15
clone size: few
D gene: -
CDR3 length: 13
J gene: TRBJ1-1
CDR3 protein: CATPDRLNTEAFF
CDR3 DNA: TGTGCCACCCCAGATCGGTTGAACACTGAAGCTTTCTTT

V gene: TRBV18
clone size: few
D gene: -
CDR3 length: 12
J gene: TRBJ1-6
CDR3 protein: CASSPEGPPLHF
CDR3 DNA: TGTGCCAGCTCACCAGAGGGTCCACCCCTCCACTTT

V gene: TRBV4-1
clone size: few
D gene: -
CDR3 length: 16
J gene: TRBJ2-3
CDR3 protein: CASSPRRGASTDTQYF
CDR3 DNA: TGCGCCAGCAGCCCCCGCCGAGGGGCTAGCACAGATACGCAGTATTTT

V gene: TRBV5-1
clone size: few
D gene: -
CDR3 length: 13
J gene: TRBJ2-3
CDR3 protein: CASSLDRTDTQYF
CDR3 DNA: TGCGCCAGCAGCTTGGACAGGACAGATACGCAGTATTTT

V gene: TRBV10-3
clone size: -
D gene: TRBD2
CDR3 length: 12
J gene: TRBJ2-1
CDR3 protein: CATGTSPHEQFF
CDR3 DNA: TGTGCCACCGGGACTAGCCCTCATGAGCAGTTCTTC

V gene: TRBV7-2
clone size: few
D gene: -
CDR3 length: 16
J gene: TRBJ1-5
CDR3 protein: CASSPRGVGSNQPQHF
CDR3 DNA: TGTGCCAGCAGCCCCCGGGGGGTAGGGAGCAATCAGCCCCAGCATTTT

V gene: TRBV7-9
clone size: -
D gene: -
CDR3 length: 13
J gene: TRBJ1-1
CDR3 protein: CASSSGRPSGAFF
CDR3 DNA: TGTGCCAGCAGCTCTGGACGTCCCTCAGGGGCTTTCTTT

V gene: TRBV29-1
clone size: -
D gene: TRBD1
CDR3 length: 14
J gene: TRBJ1-1
CDR3 protein: CSVVVGTGLQEAFF
CDR3 DNA: TGCAGCGTTGTGGTAGGGACAGGACTCCAAGAAGCTTTCTTT

V gene: TRBV18
clone size: few
D gene: -
CDR3 length: 17
J gene: TRBJ2-6
CDR3 protein: CASSPPVTGIGANVLTF
CDR3 DNA: TGTGCCAGCTCACCACCGGTCACAGGGATTGGGGCCAACGTCCTGACTTTC